This entry describes one T cell receptor (beta chain). The antigen is undetermined. These data originate in a study of blood T cells in healthy people across ages. General study findings and limits: Unsorted PBMC input precluded a conclusive naive versus antigen-experienced comparison. Because donor CMV status was unknown, expanded clonotype changes were possibly confounded. Long-lived and aged donors differed, with more naive CD4+ cells and higher diversity in the long-lived. It was held that diversity estimates obtained from one million T cells represented underestimates.

CDR3 length: 15 residues. Looked up from germline, CDR1 is SGHDN and CDR2 is FVKESK. The second PCR ran roughly 6 to 11 cycles with a sample-barcoded 5' primer and J-beta primers. TCRdb analysed the 5' RACE reads with MiXCR anew, one entry per CDR3 protein. The table has approximately 1.5 million distinct CDR3 sequences, about 42% seen once. The chain combines TRBV14 with TRBJ2-4; 11 positions match TRBD2. The end of the DNA fits TRBJ2-7 better, so the J call may be wrong. Sequences were obtained from blood. This TCR was sampled from a woman younger than 30 in good health. CDR3 region: CASSRLLAGVNEQYF. CDR3 sequence (DNA): TGTGCCAGCAGCCGATTACTAGCGGGAGTAAACGAGCAGTACTTC.